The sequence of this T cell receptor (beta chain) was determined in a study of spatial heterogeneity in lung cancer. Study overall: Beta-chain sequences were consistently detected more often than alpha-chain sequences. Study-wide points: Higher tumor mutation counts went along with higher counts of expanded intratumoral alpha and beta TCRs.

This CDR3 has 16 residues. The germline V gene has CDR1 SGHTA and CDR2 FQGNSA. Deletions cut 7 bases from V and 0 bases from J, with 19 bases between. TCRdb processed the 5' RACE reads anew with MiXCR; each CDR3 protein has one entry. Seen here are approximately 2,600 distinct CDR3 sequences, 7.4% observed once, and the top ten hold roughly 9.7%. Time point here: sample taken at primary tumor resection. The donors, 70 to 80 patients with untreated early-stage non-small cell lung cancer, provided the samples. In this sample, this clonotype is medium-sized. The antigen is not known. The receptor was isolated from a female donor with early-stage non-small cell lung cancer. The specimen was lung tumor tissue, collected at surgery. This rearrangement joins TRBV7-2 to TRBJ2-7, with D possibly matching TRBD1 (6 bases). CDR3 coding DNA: TGTGCCAGCAATCTAAAGGGGGACGCAAGCTCCTACGAGCAGTACTTC. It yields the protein CASNLKGDASSYEQYF.